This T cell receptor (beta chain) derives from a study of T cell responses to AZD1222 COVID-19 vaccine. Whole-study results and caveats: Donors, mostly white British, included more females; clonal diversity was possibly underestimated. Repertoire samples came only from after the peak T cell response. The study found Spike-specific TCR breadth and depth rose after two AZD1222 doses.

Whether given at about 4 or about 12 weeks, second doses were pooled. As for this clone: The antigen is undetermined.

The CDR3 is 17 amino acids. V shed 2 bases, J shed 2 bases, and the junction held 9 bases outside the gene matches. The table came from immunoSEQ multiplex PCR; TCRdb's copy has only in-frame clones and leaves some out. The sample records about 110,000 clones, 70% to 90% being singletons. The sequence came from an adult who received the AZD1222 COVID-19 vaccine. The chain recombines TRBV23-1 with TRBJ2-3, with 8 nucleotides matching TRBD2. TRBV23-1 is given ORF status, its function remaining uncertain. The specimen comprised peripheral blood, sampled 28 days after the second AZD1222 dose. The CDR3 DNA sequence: TGCGCCAGCAGTCAAGAGAGCGGGAGCCCATCCACAGATACGCAGTATTTT. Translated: CASSQESGSPSTDTQYF.